Listed here are 29 T cell receptor beta chains from one sample, sequenced in a study of cytomegalovirus exposure and HLA in healthy donors. Researchers ran the PCR with 60 Vbeta and 13 Jbeta primers. The repertoire was sequenced with immunoSEQ multiplex PCR; TCRdb's copy has only in-frame clones and lacks some. The top ten clones hold 0.95% to 1.4% of a sample with under 150,000 clones, roughly 73% of them seen once. Sequencing input: PBMCs. These TCRs come from a male donor in good health and CMV-seronegative.

The chain combines TRBV12-5 with TRBJ1-3; no clear D. The CDR3 is 11 residues long. V was trimmed by 1 base and J by 7 bases, leaving 2 bases between them. Germline V lookup: CDR1 LGHNT, CDR2 FRNRAP. CDR3 region: CASGLANTIYF. The CDR3 DNA sequence: TGTGCTAGTGGTTTGGCGAACACCATATATTTT. Full variable domain (remainder filled in from reference TRBV12-5 and TRBJ1-3): DARVTQTPRHKVTEMGQEVTMRCQPILGHNTVFWYRQTMMQGLELLAYFRNRAPLDDSGMPKDRFSAEMPDATLATLKIQPSEPRDSAVYFCASGLANTIYFGEGSWLTVV.

V usage is TRBV5-1 and J usage is TRBJ2-1; tentatively, D is TRBD2 (6 bases). V lost 1 base and J lost 3, with 8 bases in between. Germline loops: CDR1 SGHRS, CDR2 YFSETQ. The CDR3 sequence is 14 residues long. This chain's CDR3 is CASSLQGLYNEQFF. The CDR3 DNA reads as TGCGCCAGCAGCTTGCAGGGACTCTACAATGAGCAGTTCTTC.

This sequence joins TRBV6-5 and TRBJ1-3; D ambiguous. From germline, CDR1 is MNHEY and CDR2 SVGAGI. V lost 0 bases and J lost 0, with 6 bases in between. The CDR3 is 15 amino acids. CDR3 in DNA: TGTGCCAGCAGTTACTCGCAGTACTCTGGAAACACCATATATTTT. Translation gives CASSYSQYSGNTIYF.

This clone came up once. The chain couples TRBV7-2 to TRBJ2-7; TRBD2 matches 7 bases. The germline V gene encodes CDR1 SGHTA and CDR2 FQGNSA. The CDR3 consists of 14 residues. The ends lost 7 bases at V and 0 bases at J; junction bases unmatched: 6. This chain's CDR3 is CASTRAGRSYEQYF. CDR3 bases: TGTGCCAGCACCCGAGCGGGGCGCTCCTACGAGCAGTACTTC.

The chain joins TRBV30 to TRBJ1-3, with 7 bases that match TRBD1. The V gene's germline CDR1 is GTSNPN and CDR2 SVGIG (reference sequence). After removal of 7 bases from V and 4 bases from J, the junction contained 7 bases not matched to a gene. This CDR3 has 13 amino acids. CDR3 amino acids: CAFEGAPGNTIYF. The CDR3 nucleotides read TGTGCCTTTGAGGGGGCGCCCGGAAACACCATATATTTT.

V usage is TRBV5-1 and J usage is TRBJ1-2, with 7 bases that match TRBD1. This CDR3 spans 14 amino acids. The V gene's germline CDR1 is SGHRS and CDR2 YFSETQ. After removal of 3 bases from V and 8 bases from J, the junction contained 10 bases not matched to a gene. The DNA for the CDR3 is TGCGCCAGCAGCTCAGGGGGTCGATTCGGAGGCTACACCTTC. This gives the protein CASSSGGRFGGYTF.

This sequence joins TRBV7-2 and TRBJ1-6; D is possibly TRBD1 (6 bases). Germline CDR1 and CDR2: SGHTA and FQGNSA. The V and J ends lost 4 bases and 7 bases respectively, with 11 bases between them. The CDR3 loop spans 14 amino acids. Here the CDR3 reads CASSSPRGNSPLHF. CDR3 sequence (DNA): TGTGCCAGCAGCTCGCCGAGGGGGAATTCACCCCTCCACTTT.

This chain uses TRBV5-1 with TRBJ2-7; TRBD1 is a possible D gene (5 bases). The CDR3 runs to 13 residues. Trimming took 4 bases from V and 6 from J, leaving 14 bases between them. Germline values: CDR1 SGHRS, CDR2 YFSETQ. The CDR3, as DNA: TGCGCCAGCAGCGCCCAGGGTGCAGGCGAGCAGTACTTC. Amino acid sequence: CASSAQGAGEQYF.

This chain uses TRBV2 with TRBJ1-4; unclear D gene. Germline assignment: CDR1 SNHLY and CDR2 FYNNEI. The CDR3 totals 15 residues. The ends were cut back, 6 bases at V and 13 bases at J, with 24 bases in the middle. For the CDR3, the DNA is TGTGCCAGCAGCCCGTCCCGAGGCTTCGAGATCAGACTGTTTTTT. Translation: CASSPSRGFEIRLFF.

This chain uses TRBV4-2 with TRBJ1-2; D is uncertain. This CDR3 has 16 amino acids. V lost 3 bases and J 5 bases, leaving 19 bases between the germline ends. Germline lookup yields CDR1 LGHNA and CDR2 YNFKEQ. CDR3 in DNA: TGTGCCAGCAGCCAGCGATTAGCGGGGTCCCTATATGGCTACACCTTC. Translation gives CASSQRLAGSLYGYTF.

The chain has TRBV2 and TRBJ1-1; no reliable D call. The CDR3 runs to 10 residues. Germline V CDR1 and CDR2: SNHLY, FYNNEI. V was pared by 5 bases and J by 5 bases, with 3 bases between. CDR3: CASSTTEAFF. The CDR3 bases are TGTGCCAGCAGTACTACTGAAGCTTTCTTT.

The chain carries TRBV11-2 and TRBJ2-1; 11 bases are a match to TRBD2. CDR1 is SGHAT, CDR2 FQNNGV, per germline. The CDR3 covers 15 residues. V dropped 7 bases and J dropped 7; count of bases not matched to a gene: 9. CDR3 DNA sequence: TGTGCCAGCAAGTCGACTAGCGGGGTAAATAATGAGCAGTTCTTC. This gives the protein CASKSTSGVNNEQFF.

V usage is TRBV14 and J usage is TRBJ1-1, with TRBD1 identical over 10 bases. The J segment lost 1 base and the V segment lost 1 base, leaving 0 bases of the junction unmatched. Germline V lookup: CDR1 SGHDN, CDR2 FVKESK. CDR3 size: 15 residues. The CDR3 loop is CASSQGDRGNTEAFF. Here the CDR3 DNA reads TGTGCCAGCAGCCAAGGGGACAGGGGGAACACTGAAGCTTTCTTT.

This clone was counted a single time. The V and J genes are TRBV5-4 and TRBJ1-2, with D perhaps TRBD1 (6 bases). This CDR3 contains 12 residues. The V end was cut by 4 bases, the J end by 11 bases, with 15 bases between. Germline V gene sequence: CDR1 SGHNT, CDR2 YYREEE (reference sequence). The CDR3 loop is CASSPTDSRYTF. Here the CDR3 DNA reads TGTGCCAGCAGCCCGACGGACAGCAGGTACACCTTC.

The chain couples TRBV5-1 to TRBJ2-1, with D possibly being TRBD2 (5 bases). Between the trimmed V and J ends, which lost 0 bases and 9 bases, there was a span of 16 bases. CDR3 length: 15 residues. Germline loops: CDR1 SGHRS, CDR2 YFSETQ. The CDR3 loop reads CASSLGGRVEGEQFF. The CDR3 DNA sequence: TGCGCCAGCAGCTTGGGTGGTAGGGTTGAGGGTGAGCAGTTCTTC.

The gene calls are TRBV6-5 and TRBJ2-1; D gene unclear. Trimming cost V 8 bases and J 4 bases, with 15 bases left between them. In germline, CDR1 is MNHEY, CDR2 SVGAGI. There are 14 residues in the CDR3. This CDR3 is CASRTLRRYNEQFF. The CDR3 nucleotides read TGTGCCAGCCGAACGCTGCGCCGGTACAATGAGCAGTTCTTC.

The genes are TRBV5-1 and TRBJ1-2, with 7 nucleotides matching TRBD1. CDR1 is SGHRS, CDR2 YFSETQ, per germline. V gave up 5 bases and J gave up 4 bases; unmatched junction bases: 11. The CDR3 is made up of 15 amino acids. The CDR3 region is CASRLTIQGIYGYTF. The CDR3, as DNA: TGCGCCAGCAGACTGACGATACAGGGGATCTATGGCTACACCTTC.

J is TRBJ2-4 and V is TRBV7-6, with TRBD1 as a possible D gene (6 bases). Trimming took 5 bases from V and 8 from J, leaving 13 bases between them. The V gene's germline CDR1 is SGHVS and CDR2 FNYEAQ. The CDR3 has 13 amino acids. The CDR3 protein is CASSPRDMDIQYF. The CDR3, as DNA: TGTGCCAGCAGCCCCCGGGACATGGACATTCAGTACTTC.

Points on this clone: An end of the junction does not agree with germline; a read error may underlie this. The rearrangement uses TRBV30 and TRBJ2-1, with TRBD2 identical over 11 bases. The germline V gene has CDR1 GTSNPN and CDR2 SVGIG (reference sequence). The CDR3 has 18 residues. The CDR3 DNA sequence: TGTGCCTGGGGTGTTGGTAGCGGGGGGGCCGTAAGGAACAATGAGCAGTTCTTC. Its translation is CAWGVGSGGAVRNNEQFF.

This clone was seen a single time. V gene TRBV9 combines with J gene TRBJ2-3; the match to TRBD2 covers 13 bases. The germline gives CDR1 SGDLS, CDR2 YYNGEE. This CDR3 is built from 16 residues. V shed 4 bases and J 4 bases; nucleotides not matched to a gene: 6. The CDR3 reads CASSHGLAGASDTQYF. The CDR3 DNA reads as TGTGCCAGCAGCCATGGACTAGCGGGGGCATCAGATACGCAGTATTTT. The full variable domain, its missing parts supplied by reference TRBV9 and TRBJ2-3, is DSGVTQTPKHLITATGQRVTLRCSPRSGDLSVYWYQQSLDQGLQFLIQYYNGEERAKGNILERFSAQQFPDLHSELNLSSLELGDSALYFCASSHGLAGASDTQYFGPGTRLTVL.

The V call is TRBV7-6, the J call TRBJ2-3; TRBD1 is a possible D gene (5 bases). This CDR3 comprises 15 residues. Germline values: CDR1 SGHVS, CDR2 FNYEAQ. V was trimmed by 5 bases and J by 0 bases, leaving 12 bases between them. The CDR3 reads CASSLDSWSTDTQYF. DNA for the CDR3: TGTGCCAGCAGCCTCGACAGTTGGAGCACAGATACGCAGTATTTT.

In this sample, this clone turned up a few times. The chain has TRBV7-2 and TRBJ1-4; TRBD1 might be the D (6 bases). CDR1 and CDR2 (germline): SGHTA, FQGNSA. The length of the CDR3 is 13 residues. The V and J ends lost 5 bases and 10 bases respectively, with 14 bases between them. CDR3 nucleotide sequence: TGTGCCAGCAGCCCCCGGACAGCCGGAAAACTGTTTTTT. It yields the protein CASSPRTAGKLFF. The complete variable domain, with remaining parts taken from reference TRBV7-2 and TRBJ1-4, reads GAGVSQSPSNKVTEKGKDVELRCDPISGHTALYWYRQSLGQGLEFLIYFQGNSAPDKSGLPSDRFSAERTGGSVSTLTIQRTQQEDSAVYLCASSPRTAGKLFFGSGTQLSVL.

The chain couples TRBV7-8 to TRBJ2-2, with D perhaps matching TRBD1 (5 bases). This CDR3 contains 16 residues. From germline, CDR1 is SGHVS and CDR2 FQNEAQ. With 2 bases removed from V and 6 bases from J, the gap between germline ends came to 16 bases. The CDR3 DNA reads as TGTGCCAGCAGCTTAAGGGGCACTCGGAAGGCCGGGGAGCTGTTTTTT. Protein: CASSLRGTRKAGELFF.

This rearrangement joins TRBV19 to TRBJ2-7; tentatively, D is TRBD2 (6 bases). The V end lost 7 bases, the J end lost 3 bases, and 19 bases lay between the germline ends. The CDR3 has 15 residues. Germline assignment: CDR1 LNHDA and CDR2 SQIVND (reference sequence). CDR3 nucleotide sequence: TGTGCCAGTACCCAAACCCCGGGGGATAGCTACGAGCAGTACTTC. Protein product: CASTQTPGDSYEQYF.

The chain recombines TRBV5-1 with TRBJ2-1, with D perhaps matching TRBD2 (7 bases). Looked up from germline, CDR1 is SGHRS and CDR2 is YFSETQ. The CDR3 is 11 residues long. V gave up 8 bases and J gave up 9 bases, with 12 bases separating them. The chain's CDR3 is CASNGGLEQFF. The CDR3 bases are TGCGCCAGTAACGGGGGGCTTGAGCAGTTCTTC.

This chain links TRBV7-9 with TRBJ2-2; a possible D gene is TRBD1 (5 bases). The CDR3 runs to 16 residues. The V and J ends lost 1 base and 2 bases respectively, with 11 bases between them. The germline V gene has CDR1 SEHNR and CDR2 FQNEAQ (reference sequence). The CDR3 DNA reads TGTGCCAGCAGCTTAGAGGGGCCAGGAAACACCGGGGAGCTGTTTTTT. Translation: CASSLEGPGNTGELFF.

This clone was seen a handful of times. The chain links TRBV7-9 to TRBJ2-5; TRBD2 matches 8 bases. V dropped 5 bases and J dropped 2; count of bases not matched to a gene: 4. Germline-derived CDR1 and CDR2 are SEHNR and FQNEAQ (reference sequence). CDR3 length equals 14 residues. The CDR3 loop is CASSELAEQETQYF. CDR3 DNA: TGTGCCAGCAGCGAACTAGCGGAACAAGAGACCCAGTACTTC. Full variable domain (rest looked up from reference TRBV7-9 and TRBJ2-5): DTGVSQNPRHKITKRGQNVTFRCDPISEHNRLYWYRQTLGQGPEFLTYFQNEAQLEKSRLLSDRFSAERPKGSFSTLEIQRTEQGDSAMYLCASSELAEQETQYFGPGTRLLVL.

The V call is TRBV12-5, the J call TRBJ1-5; 7 positions match TRBD1. The CDR3 is made up of 18 amino acids. The junction had 11 bases not matched to a gene; V was cut back by 0 bases and J by 3 bases. Germline assignment: CDR1 LGHNT and CDR2 FRNRAP. The CDR3 loop reads CASGLVTAGQLYNQPQHF. CDR3 nucleotide sequence: TGTGCTAGTGGTTTGGTTACCGCGGGACAGCTTTACAATCAGCCCCAGCATTTT.

This chain uses TRBV5-1 with TRBJ2-1, with 8 nucleotides matching TRBD2. The CDR3 is made up of 18 amino acids. V trimming: 0 bases; J trimming: 0 bases; junction bases outside the gene matches: 8. Germline V gene data show CDR1 as SGHRS and CDR2 as YFSETQ. CDR3 amino acids: CASSLVGSGAYSYNEQFF. The CDR3, as DNA: TGCGCCAGCAGCTTGGTTGGTAGCGGGGCGTACTCCTACAATGAGCAGTTCTTC. Looking up the rest from reference TRBV5-1 and TRBJ2-1 gives the full variable domain: KAGVTQTPRYLIKTRGQQVTLSCSPISGHRSVSWYQQTPGQGLQFLFEYFSETQRNKGNFPGRFSGRQFSNSRSEMNVSTLELGDSALYLCASSLVGSGAYSYNEQFFGPGTRLTVL.